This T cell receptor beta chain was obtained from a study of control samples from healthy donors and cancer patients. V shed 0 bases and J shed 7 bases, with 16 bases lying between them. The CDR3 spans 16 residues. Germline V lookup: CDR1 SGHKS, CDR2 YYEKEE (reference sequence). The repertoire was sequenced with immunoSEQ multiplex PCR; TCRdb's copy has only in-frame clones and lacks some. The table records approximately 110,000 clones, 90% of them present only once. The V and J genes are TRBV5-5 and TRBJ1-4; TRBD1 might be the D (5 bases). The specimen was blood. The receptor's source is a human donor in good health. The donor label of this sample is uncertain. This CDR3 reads CASSLGSSMGGEKLFF. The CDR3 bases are TGTGCCAGCAGCTTGGGATCCTCCATGGGGGGTGAAAAACTGTTTTTT.